Given below is one T cell receptor beta chain in context. These data come from a study of blood T cell repertoires in COVID-19. CDR3 length equals 15 residues. The V gene end was trimmed by 3 bases and the J gene end by 7 bases; junction bases not matched to a gene: 8. CDR1 is SGHTA, CDR2 FQGNSA, per germline. Libraries were prepared by immunoSEQ multiplex PCR; TCRdb keeps only in-frame clonotypes and omits some of them. The repertoire has 200,000 or so clones, around 80% of them found once; the top ten carry less than 6%. The rearrangement joins TRBV7-2 to TRBJ2-1; 8 nucleotides line up with TRBD2. The sequenced material came from peripheral blood. The source of this sequence is a woman aged 70-85 years with acute or convalescent COVID-19. CDR3 region: CASSFTGGPQNEQFF. CDR3 DNA sequence: TGTGCCAGCAGCTTCACGGGAGGGCCCCAGAATGAGCAGTTCTTC.